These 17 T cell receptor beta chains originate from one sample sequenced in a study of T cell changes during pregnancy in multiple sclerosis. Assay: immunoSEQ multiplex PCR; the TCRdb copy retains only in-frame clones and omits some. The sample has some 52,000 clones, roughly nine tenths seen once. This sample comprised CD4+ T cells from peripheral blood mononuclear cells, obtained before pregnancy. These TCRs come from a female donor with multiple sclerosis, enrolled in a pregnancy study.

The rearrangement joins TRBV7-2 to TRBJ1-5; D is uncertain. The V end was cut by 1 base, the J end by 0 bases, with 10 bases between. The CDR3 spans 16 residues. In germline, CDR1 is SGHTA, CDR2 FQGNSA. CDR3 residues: CASSLEAGDSNQPQHF. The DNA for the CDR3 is TGTGCCAGCAGCTTAGAGGCGGGTGATAGCAATCAGCCCCAGCATTTT.

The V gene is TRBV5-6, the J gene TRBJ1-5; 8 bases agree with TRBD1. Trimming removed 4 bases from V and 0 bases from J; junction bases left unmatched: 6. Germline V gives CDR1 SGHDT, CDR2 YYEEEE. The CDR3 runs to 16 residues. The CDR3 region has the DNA TGTGCCAGCAGCCCGGACAGGGCTAATAGCAATCAGCCCCAGCATTTT. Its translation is CASSPDRANSNQPQHF. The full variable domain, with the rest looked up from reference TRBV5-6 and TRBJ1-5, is DAGVTQSPTHLIKTRGQQVTLRCSPKSGHDTVSWYQQALGQGPQFIFQYYEEEERQRGNFPDRFSGHQFPNYSSELNVNALLLGDSALYLCASSPDRANSNQPQHFGDGTRLSIL.

In DNA form, the CDR3 reads TGTGCCAGCAGGCCGGGACTAGCGAGATACGAGCAGTACTTC. It specifies CASRPGLARYEQYF. V is TRBV6-5 and J is TRBJ2-7; 10 bases align to TRBD2. Germline CDR1 is MNHEY and CDR2 is SVGAGI. V shed 6 bases and J 4 bases; nucleotides not matched to a gene: 6. The CDR3 loop spans 14 amino acids.

The CDR3 DNA is TGTGCCAGCAGCACAACAGGGAACTATGGCTACACCTTC. It encodes CASSTTGNYGYTF. J is TRBJ1-2 and V is TRBV7-2, with D perhaps TRBD1 (6 bases). CDR3 length: 13 residues. Germline lookup yields CDR1 SGHTA and CDR2 FQGNSA. Between the trimmed V and J ends, which lost 5 bases and 2 bases, there was a span of 9 bases. The variable domain in full, completed from reference TRBV7-2 and TRBJ1-2, reads GAGVSQSPSNKVTEKGKDVELRCDPISGHTALYWYRQSLGQGLEFLIYFQGNSAPDKSGLPSDRFSAERTGGSVSTLTIQRTQQEDSAVYLCASSTTGNYGYTFGSGTRLTVV.

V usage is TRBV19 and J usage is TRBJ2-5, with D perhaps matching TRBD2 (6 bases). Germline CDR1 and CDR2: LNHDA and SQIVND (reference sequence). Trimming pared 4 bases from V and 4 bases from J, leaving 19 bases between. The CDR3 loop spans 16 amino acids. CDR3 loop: CASSKGWAGRAETQYF. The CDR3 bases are TGTGCCAGTAGTAAAGGGTGGGCGGGAAGGGCAGAGACCCAGTACTTC.

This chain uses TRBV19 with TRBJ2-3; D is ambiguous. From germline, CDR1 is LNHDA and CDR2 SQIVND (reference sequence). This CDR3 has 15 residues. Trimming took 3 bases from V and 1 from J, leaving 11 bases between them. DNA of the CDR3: TGTGCCAGTAGTATGAATGTACGGGGCACAGATACGCAGTATTTT. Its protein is CASSMNVRGTDTQYF.

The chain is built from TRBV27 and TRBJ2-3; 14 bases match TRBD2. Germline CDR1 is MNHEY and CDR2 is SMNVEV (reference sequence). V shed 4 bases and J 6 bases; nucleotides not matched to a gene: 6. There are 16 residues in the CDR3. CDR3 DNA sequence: TGTGCCAGCAGTTACGGACTAGCGGGAGGAAGGGATACGCAGTATTTT. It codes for CASSYGLAGGRDTQYF.

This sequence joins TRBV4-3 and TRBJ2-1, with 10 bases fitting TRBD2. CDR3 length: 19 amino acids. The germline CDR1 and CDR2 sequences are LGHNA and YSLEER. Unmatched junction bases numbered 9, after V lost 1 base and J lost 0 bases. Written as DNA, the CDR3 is TGCGCCAGCAGCCAAGGGACTAGCGGAGGGGTCCCCTCCTACAATGAGCAGTTCTTC. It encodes CASSQGTSGGVPSYNEQFF.

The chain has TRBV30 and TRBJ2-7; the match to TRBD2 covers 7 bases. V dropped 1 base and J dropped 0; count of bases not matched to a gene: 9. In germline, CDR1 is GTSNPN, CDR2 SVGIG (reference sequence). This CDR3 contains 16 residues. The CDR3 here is CAWSAISGKLSYEQYF. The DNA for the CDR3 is TGTGCCTGGAGTGCAATAAGCGGGAAGCTCTCCTACGAGCAGTACTTC.

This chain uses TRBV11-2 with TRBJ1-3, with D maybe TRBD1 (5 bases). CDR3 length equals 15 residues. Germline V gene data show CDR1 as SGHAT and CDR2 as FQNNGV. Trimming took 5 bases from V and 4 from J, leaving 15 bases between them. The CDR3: CASSPTGLPGNTIYF. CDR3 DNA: TGTGCCAGCAGCCCTACAGGCCTCCCAGGAAACACCATATATTTT.

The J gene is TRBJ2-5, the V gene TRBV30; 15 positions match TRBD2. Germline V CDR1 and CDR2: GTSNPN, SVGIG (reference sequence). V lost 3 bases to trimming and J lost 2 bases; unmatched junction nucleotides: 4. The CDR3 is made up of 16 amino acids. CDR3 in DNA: TGTGCCTGGAGCGGGGGACTAGCGGGAGGACAAGAGACCCAGTACTTC. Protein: CAWSGGLAGGQETQYF.

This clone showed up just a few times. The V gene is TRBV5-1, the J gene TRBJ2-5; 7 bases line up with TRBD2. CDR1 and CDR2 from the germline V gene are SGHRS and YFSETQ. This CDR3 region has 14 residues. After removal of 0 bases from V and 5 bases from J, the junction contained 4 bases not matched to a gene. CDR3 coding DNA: TGCGCCAGCAGCTTGGGCGGGAGTCGGGAGACCCAGTACTTC. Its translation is CASSLGGSRETQYF. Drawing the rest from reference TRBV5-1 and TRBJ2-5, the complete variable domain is KAGVTQTPRYLIKTRGQQVTLSCSPISGHRSVSWYQQTPGQGLQFLFEYFSETQRNKGNFPGRFSGRQFSNSRSEMNVSTLELGDSALYLCASSLGGSRETQYFGPGTRLLVL.

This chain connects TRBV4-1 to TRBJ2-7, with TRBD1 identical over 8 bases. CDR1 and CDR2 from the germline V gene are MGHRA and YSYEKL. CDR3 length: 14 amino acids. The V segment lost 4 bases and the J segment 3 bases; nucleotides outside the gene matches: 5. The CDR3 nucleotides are TGCGCCAGCAGCCGACTCGGACAGGGCTACGAGCAGTACTTC. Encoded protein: CASSRLGQGYEQYF.

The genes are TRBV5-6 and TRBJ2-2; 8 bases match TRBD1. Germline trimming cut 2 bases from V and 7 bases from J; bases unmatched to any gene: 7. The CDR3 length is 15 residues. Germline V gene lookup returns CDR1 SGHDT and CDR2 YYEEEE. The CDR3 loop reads CASSFRTGGSGELFF. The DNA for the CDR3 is TGTGCCAGCAGCTTTCGCACAGGGGGGAGCGGGGAGCTGTTTTTT.

The CDR3 sequence: CATTRTSGYNEQFF. For the CDR3, the DNA is TGTGCCACCACACGGACTAGCGGCTACAATGAGCAGTTCTTC. V is TRBV19 and J is TRBJ2-1; 10 bases match TRBD2. The germline gives CDR1 LNHDA, CDR2 SQIVND (reference sequence). After removal of 10 bases from V and 3 bases from J, the junction contained 6 bases not matched to a gene. The CDR3 runs 14 residues. The entire variable domain, with the rest obtained from reference TRBV19 and TRBJ2-1, is as follows: DGGITQSPKYLFRKEGQNVTLSCEQNLNHDAMYWYRQDPGQGLRLIYYSQIVNDFQKGDIAEGYSVSREKKESFPLTVTSAQKNPTAFYLCATTRTSGYNEQFFGPGTRLTVL.

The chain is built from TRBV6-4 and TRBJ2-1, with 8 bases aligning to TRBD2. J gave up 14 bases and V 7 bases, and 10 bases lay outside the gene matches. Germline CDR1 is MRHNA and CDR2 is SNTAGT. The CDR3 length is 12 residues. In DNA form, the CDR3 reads TGTGCCAGCACCCTACTAGCGGTCCGTAAGTTCTTC. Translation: CASTLLAVRKFF.

The CDR3 reads CASSPQGRGTEAFF. Written as DNA, the CDR3 is TGTGCCAGCAGCCCCCAGGGGAGGGGCACTGAAGCTTTCTTT. The chain combines TRBV7-2 with TRBJ1-1, with D possibly being TRBD1 (6 bases). The CDR3 is 14 residues long. Germline CDR1 reads SGHTA; CDR2 reads FQGNSA. V gave up 5 bases and J gave up 4 bases, with 14 bases separating them.